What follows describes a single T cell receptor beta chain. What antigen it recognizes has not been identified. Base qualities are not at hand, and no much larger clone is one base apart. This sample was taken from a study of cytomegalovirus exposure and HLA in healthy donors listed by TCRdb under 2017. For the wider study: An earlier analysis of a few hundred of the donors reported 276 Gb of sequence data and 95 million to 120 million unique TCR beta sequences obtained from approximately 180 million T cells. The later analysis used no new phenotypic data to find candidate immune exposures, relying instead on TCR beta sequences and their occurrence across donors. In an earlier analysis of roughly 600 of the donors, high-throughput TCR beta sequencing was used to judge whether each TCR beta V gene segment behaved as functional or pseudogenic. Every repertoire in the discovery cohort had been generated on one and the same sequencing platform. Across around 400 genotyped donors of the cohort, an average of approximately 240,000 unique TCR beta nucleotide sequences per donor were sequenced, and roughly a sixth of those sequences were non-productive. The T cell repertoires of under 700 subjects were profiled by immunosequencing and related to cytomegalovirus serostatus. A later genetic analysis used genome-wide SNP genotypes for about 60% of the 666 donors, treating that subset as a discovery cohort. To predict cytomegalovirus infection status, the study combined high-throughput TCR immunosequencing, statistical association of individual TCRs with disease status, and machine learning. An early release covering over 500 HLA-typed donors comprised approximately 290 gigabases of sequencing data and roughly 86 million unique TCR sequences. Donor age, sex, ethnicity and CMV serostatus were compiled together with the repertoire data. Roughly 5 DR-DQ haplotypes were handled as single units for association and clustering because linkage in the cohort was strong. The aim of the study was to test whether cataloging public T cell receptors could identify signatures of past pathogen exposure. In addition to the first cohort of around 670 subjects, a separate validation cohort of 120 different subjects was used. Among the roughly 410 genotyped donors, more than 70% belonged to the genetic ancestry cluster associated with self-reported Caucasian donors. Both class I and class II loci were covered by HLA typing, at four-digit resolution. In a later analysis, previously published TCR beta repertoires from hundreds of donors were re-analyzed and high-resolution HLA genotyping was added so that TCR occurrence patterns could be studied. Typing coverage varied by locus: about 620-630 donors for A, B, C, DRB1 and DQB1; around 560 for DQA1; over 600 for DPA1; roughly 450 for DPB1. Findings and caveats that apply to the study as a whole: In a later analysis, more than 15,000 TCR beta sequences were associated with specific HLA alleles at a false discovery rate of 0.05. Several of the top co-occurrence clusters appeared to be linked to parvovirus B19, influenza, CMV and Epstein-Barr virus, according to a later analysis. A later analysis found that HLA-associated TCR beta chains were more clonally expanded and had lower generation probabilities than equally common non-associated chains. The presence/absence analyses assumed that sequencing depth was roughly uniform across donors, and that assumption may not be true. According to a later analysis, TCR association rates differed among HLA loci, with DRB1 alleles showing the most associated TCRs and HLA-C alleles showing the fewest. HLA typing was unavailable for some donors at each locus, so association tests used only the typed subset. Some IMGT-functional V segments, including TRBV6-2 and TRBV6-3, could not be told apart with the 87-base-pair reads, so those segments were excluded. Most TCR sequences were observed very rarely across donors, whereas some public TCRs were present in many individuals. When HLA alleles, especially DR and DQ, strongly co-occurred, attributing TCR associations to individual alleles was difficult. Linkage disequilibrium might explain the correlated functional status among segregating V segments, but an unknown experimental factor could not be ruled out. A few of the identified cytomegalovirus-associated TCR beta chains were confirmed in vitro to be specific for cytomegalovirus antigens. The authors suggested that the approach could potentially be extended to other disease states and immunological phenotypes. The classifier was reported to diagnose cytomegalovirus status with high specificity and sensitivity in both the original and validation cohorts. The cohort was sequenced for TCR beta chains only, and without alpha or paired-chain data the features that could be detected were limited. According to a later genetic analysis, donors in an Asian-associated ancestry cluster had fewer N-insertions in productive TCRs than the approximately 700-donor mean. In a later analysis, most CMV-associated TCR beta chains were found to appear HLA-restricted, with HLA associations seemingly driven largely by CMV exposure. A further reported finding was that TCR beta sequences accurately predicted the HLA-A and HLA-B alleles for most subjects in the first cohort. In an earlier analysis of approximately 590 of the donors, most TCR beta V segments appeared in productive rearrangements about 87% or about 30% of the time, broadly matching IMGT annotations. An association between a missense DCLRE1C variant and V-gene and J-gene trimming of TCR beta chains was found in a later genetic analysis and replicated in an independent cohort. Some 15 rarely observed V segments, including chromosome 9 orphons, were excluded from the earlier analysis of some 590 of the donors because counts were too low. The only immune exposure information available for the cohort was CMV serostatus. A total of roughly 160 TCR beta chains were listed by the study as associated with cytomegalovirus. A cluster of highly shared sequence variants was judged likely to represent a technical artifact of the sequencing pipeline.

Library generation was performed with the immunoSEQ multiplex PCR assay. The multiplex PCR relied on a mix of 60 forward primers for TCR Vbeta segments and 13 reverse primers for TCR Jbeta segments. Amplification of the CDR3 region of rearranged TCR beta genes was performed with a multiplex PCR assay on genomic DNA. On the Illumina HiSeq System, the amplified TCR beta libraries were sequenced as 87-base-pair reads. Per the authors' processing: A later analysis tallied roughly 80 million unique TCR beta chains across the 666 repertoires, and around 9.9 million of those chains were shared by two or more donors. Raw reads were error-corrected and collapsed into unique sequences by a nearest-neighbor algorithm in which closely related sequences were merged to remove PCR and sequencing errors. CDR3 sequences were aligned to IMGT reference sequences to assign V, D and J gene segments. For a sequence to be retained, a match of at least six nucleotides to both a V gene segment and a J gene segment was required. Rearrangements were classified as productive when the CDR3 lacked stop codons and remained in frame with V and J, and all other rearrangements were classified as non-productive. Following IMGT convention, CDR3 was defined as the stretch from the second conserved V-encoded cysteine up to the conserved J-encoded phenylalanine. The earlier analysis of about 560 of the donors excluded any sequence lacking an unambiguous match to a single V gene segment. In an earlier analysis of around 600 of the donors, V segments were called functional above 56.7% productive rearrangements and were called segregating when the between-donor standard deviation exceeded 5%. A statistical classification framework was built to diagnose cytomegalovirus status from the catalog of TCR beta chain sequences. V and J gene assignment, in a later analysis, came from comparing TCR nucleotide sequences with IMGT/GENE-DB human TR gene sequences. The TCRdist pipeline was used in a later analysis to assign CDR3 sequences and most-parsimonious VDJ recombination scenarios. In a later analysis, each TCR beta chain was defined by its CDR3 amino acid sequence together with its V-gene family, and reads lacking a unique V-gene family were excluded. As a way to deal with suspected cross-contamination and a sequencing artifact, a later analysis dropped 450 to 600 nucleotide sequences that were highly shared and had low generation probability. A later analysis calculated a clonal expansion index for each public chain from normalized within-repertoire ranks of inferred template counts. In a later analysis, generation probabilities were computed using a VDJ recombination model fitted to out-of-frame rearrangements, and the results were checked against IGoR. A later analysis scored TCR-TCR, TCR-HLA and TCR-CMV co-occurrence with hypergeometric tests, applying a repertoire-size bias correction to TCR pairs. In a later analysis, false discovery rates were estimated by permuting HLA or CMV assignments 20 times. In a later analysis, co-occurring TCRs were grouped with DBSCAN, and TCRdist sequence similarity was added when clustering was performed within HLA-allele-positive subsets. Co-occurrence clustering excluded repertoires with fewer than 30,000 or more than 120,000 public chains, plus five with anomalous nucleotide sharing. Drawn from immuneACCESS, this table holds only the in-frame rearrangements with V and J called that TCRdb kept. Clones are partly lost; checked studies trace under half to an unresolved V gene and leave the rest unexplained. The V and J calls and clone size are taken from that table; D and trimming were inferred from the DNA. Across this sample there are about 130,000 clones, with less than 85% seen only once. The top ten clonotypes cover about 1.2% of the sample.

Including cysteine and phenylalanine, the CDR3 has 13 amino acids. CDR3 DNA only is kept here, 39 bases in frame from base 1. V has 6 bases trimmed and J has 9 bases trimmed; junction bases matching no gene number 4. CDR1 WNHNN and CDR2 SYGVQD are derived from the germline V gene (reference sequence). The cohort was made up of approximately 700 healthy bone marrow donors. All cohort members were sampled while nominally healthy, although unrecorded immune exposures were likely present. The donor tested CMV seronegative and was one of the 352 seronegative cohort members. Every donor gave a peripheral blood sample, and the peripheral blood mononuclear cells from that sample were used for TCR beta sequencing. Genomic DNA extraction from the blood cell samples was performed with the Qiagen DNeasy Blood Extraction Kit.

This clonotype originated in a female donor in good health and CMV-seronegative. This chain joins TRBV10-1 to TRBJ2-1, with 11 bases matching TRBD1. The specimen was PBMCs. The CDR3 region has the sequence CASSRDRGSEQFF. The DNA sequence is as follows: TGCGCCAGCAGCCGGGACAGGGGGAGTGAGCAGTTCTTC.